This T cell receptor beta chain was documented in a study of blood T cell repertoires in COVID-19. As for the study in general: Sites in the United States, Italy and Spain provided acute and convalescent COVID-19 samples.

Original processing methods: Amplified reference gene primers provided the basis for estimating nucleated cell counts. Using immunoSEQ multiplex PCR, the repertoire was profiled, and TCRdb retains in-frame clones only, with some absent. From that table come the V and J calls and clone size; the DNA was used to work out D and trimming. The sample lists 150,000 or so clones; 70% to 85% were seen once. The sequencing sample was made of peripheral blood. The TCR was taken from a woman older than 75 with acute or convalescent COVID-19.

The CDR3, as DNA: TGTGCCAGCAGCTTGCAGGAGGGCACTGAAGCTTTCTTT. Translating gives CASSLQEGTEAFF. V and J are TRBV7-9 and TRBJ1-1; D gene unclear. Germline V CDR1 and CDR2: SEHNR, FQNEAQ (reference sequence). The CDR3 is 13 residues long. Trimming took off 3 bases at V and 4 bases at J, with 9 bases between the two ends.